Described below is a single T cell receptor (beta chain) sequence and its context. Antigen: not known. Reverse transcription of about 0.45 to 1 ug RNA was performed with random hexamers. Each CDR3 protein is one row after TCRdb ran MiXCR on the immunoSEQ multiplex PCR reads. The profile shows roughly 190,000 distinct CDR3 sequences, about 95% of them singletons. The data stem from a study of CD8 T cells in Susac syndrome. Findings and limits, study-wide: A relatively small number of individuals underwent TCR sequencing and HLA analysis.

This CDR3 has 16 residues. Germline CDR1 is LNHDA and CDR2 is SQIVND (reference sequence). V dropped 5 bases and J dropped 3; count of bases not matched to a gene: 10. The V call is TRBV19, the J call TRBJ2-7; 10 bases are shared with TRBD1. This clonotype was sampled from a human donor in good health. Input material: CD4+ T cells from PBMCs. Here the CDR3 reads CASSPSARDRGYEQYF. In DNA form, the CDR3 reads TGTGCCAGTAGTCCTAGTGCCCGGGACAGGGGCTACGAGCAGTACTTC.